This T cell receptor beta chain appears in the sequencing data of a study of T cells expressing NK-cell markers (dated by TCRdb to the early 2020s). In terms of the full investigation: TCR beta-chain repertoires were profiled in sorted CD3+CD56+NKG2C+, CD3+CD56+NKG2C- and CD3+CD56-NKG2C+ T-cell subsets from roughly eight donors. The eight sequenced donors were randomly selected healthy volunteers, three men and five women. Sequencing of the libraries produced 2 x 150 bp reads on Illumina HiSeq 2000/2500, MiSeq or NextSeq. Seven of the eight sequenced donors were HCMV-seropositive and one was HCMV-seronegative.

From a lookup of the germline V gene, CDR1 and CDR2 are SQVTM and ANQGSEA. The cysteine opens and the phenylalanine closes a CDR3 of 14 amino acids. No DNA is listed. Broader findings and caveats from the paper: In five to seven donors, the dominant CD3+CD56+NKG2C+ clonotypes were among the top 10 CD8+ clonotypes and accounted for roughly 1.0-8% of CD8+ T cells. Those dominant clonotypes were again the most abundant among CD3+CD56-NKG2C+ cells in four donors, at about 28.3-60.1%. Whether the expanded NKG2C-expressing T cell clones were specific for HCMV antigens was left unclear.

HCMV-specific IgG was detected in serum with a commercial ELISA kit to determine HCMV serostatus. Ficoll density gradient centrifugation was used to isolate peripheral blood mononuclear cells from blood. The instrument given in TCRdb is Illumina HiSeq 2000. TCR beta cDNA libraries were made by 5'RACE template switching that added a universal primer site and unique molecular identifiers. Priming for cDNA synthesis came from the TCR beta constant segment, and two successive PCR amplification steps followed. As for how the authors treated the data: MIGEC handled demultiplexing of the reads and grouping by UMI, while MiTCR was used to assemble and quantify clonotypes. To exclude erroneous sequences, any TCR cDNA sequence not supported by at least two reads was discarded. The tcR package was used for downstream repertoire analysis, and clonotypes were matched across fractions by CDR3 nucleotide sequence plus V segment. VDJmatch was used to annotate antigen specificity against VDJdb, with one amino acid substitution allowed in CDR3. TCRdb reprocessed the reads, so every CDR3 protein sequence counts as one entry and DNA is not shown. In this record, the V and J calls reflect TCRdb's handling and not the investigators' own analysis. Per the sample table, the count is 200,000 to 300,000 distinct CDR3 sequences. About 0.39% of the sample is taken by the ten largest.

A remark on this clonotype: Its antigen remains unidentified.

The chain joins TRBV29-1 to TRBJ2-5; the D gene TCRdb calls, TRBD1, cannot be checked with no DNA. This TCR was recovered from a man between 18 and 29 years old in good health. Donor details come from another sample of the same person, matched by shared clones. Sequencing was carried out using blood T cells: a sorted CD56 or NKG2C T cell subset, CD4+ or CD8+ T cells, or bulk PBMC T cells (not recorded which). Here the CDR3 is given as CSVLDRGRGETQYF.